One sample yielded the 27 T cell receptor beta chains listed below, sequenced in a study of blood T cell repertoires in COVID-19. Sequencing was performed with immunoSEQ multiplex PCR; in TCRdb, only in-frame clones are kept and a portion is missing. The sample has 150,000 to 200,000 clones, approximately 88% seen once. The sample consisted of PBMCs or T cells enriched from blood (not recorded which). The receptors originated from a woman aged 45-59 years who had recovered from COVID-19.

This clone was counted a few times. The V and J genes are TRBV7-9 and TRBJ2-7, with 7 nucleotides matching TRBD1. This CDR3 spans 14 amino acids. Germline CDR1 reads SEHNR; CDR2 reads FQNEAQ (reference sequence). J lost 5 bases, V lost 2 bases, and 6 bases had no gene match. The CDR3 spells CASSLRQGSHEQYF. The DNA of the CDR3 is TGTGCCAGCAGCTTAAGACAGGGTAGCCACGAGCAGTACTTC.

The rearrangement links TRBV13 to TRBJ1-3; D is possibly TRBD1 (5 bases). Germline values: CDR1 PRHDT, CDR2 FYEKMQ (reference sequence). V shed 3 bases and J shed 0 bases, with 15 bases lying between them. The CDR3 spans 17 residues. The CDR3 sequence: CASSFADTSSSGNTIYF. The CDR3 nucleotides are TGTGCCAGCAGCTTCGCGGACACAAGCTCCTCTGGAAACACCATATATTTT.

This chain joins TRBV29-1 and TRBJ1-1; D remains unclear. The CDR3 consists of 12 residues. V lost 2 bases, J lost 1 base, and 5 bases lay in between. CDR1 and CDR2 from the germline V gene are SQVTM and ANQGSEA. DNA for the CDR3: TGCAGCGTTGAACCGCGGAACACTGAAGCTTTCTTT. Encoded protein: CSVEPRNTEAFF.

The chain joins TRBV6-5 to TRBJ2-1, with a tentative D call TRBD1 (6 bases). Trimming removed 2 bases from V and 4 bases from J, with 9 bases in between. The length of the CDR3 is 14 residues. CDR1 is MNHEY and CDR2 is SVGAGI in the germline V gene. The CDR3 here is CASSYAGQYNEQFF. As DNA, the CDR3 is TGTGCCAGCAGTTACGCCGGACAGTACAATGAGCAGTTCTTC.

V gene TRBV7-9 combines with J gene TRBJ1-2; D perhaps matches TRBD1 (5 bases). V lost 5 bases and J 2 bases, leaving 9 bases between the germline ends. The CDR3 consists of 13 residues. Germline CDR1 and CDR2: SEHNR and FQNEAQ (reference sequence). The CDR3 coding sequence is TGTGCCAGCAGCATGCCAGGGAACTATGGCTACACCTTC. It translates to CASSMPGNYGYTF.

This clone appeared a single time. This rearrangement joins TRBV27 to TRBJ1-4, with D perhaps TRBD1 (6 bases). Trimming took 3 bases from V and 0 from J, leaving 20 bases between them. CDR3 size: 19 residues. Germline CDR1 MNHEY, CDR2 SMNVEV (reference sequence). The CDR3 protein is CASSFRHRVGRATNEKLFF. The CDR3 DNA reads TGTGCCAGCAGTTTTCGTCACAGGGTGGGGAGAGCAACTAATGAAAAACTGTTTTTT.

This chain links TRBV6-2 or TRBV6-3 with TRBJ1-1; D perhaps matches TRBD1 (6 bases). The CDR3 totals 14 residues. V shed 2 bases and J shed 5 bases, with 12 bases lying between them. CDR1 and CDR2 (germline): MNHEY, SVGEGT. CDR3 DNA sequence: TGTGCCAGCAGTTACCACAGGGTCGGTACTGAAGCTTTCTTT. Translating gives CASSYHRVGTEAFF.

The chain recombines TRBV6-5 with TRBJ1-2, with D unresolved. The V end was cut by 0 bases, the J end by 6 bases, with 11 bases between. This CDR3 is 14 amino acids long. Looked up from germline, CDR1 is MNHEY and CDR2 is SVGAGI. The CDR3 coding sequence is TGTGCCAGCAGTTACTCCACTATCGGGGATGGCTACACCTTC. It is translated as CASSYSTIGDGYTF.

V usage is TRBV4-3 and J usage is TRBJ2-7, with 9 bases lining up with TRBD1. The J segment lost 3 bases and the V segment lost 4 bases, leaving 7 bases of the junction unmatched. The CDR3 totals 15 residues. Germline CDR1 and CDR2: LGHNA and YSLEER. CDR3 in DNA: TGCGCCAGCAGCCCAGGGACAGGGCCGGTCTACGAGCAGTACTTC. Amino acids: CASSPGTGPVYEQYF.

The chain uses TRBV7-8 and TRBJ1-3; TRBD1 agrees at 9 bases. This CDR3 region has 16 residues. Germline loops: CDR1 SGHVS, CDR2 FQNEAQ. The V and J ends lost 4 bases and 4 bases, in that order; junction bases with no gene match: 8. Here the CDR3 DNA reads TGTGCCAGCAGCTCAGCCGGACAGGGGATAGGAAACACCATATATTTT. It encodes CASSSAGQGIGNTIYF. Full variable domain (rest looked up from reference TRBV7-8 and TRBJ1-3): GAGVSQSPRYKVAKRGQDVALRCDPISGHVSLFWYQQALGQGPEFLTYFQNEAQLDKSGLPSDRFFAERPEGSVSTLKIQRTQQEDSAVYLCASSSAGQGIGNTIYFGEGSWLTVV.

The genes are TRBV3-1 (or the pseudogene TRBV3-2) and TRBJ1-2, with D uncertain. The germline gives CDR1 LGHDT, CDR2 YNNKEL (reference sequence). V dropped 6 bases and J dropped 8 bases, with 22 bases sitting between them. CDR3 length: 15 residues. The CDR3 nucleotides read TGTGCCAGCAGGCGAATGACTCGACTGAAGGAGGGCTACACCTTC. Translating it yields CASRRMTRLKEGYTF.

The CDR3 sequence: CASSPRDKTYNEQFF. In DNA form, the CDR3 reads TGTGCCAGCTCACCACGGGACAAGACCTACAATGAGCAGTTCTTC. The chain combines TRBV18 with TRBJ2-1; a possible D gene is TRBD1 (6 bases). Deletions cut 1 base from V and 2 bases from J, with 9 bases between. Germline V gene data show CDR1 as KGHSH and CDR2 as LQKENI. The CDR3 spans 15 residues. The full variable domain, its missing parts supplied by reference TRBV18 and TRBJ2-1, is NAGVMQNPRHLVRRRGQEARLRCSPMKGHSHVYWYRQLPEEGLKFMVYLQKENIIDESGMPKERFSAEFPKEGPSILRIQQVVRGDSAAYFCASSPRDKTYNEQFFGPGTRLTVL.

The chain has TRBV11-3 and TRBJ1-3; 8 bases align to TRBD1. The CDR3 is made up of 15 amino acids. Germline V gene data show CDR1 as SGHNT and CDR2 as YENEEA. After removal of 5 bases from V and 2 bases from J, the junction contained 5 bases not matched to a gene. The CDR3 loop is CASSRSRGPGNTIYF. The CDR3 DNA sequence: TGTGCCAGCAGCCGCAGCAGGGGGCCTGGAAACACCATATATTTT.

The chain is built from TRBV27 and TRBJ1-1; D is unresolved. V shed 4 bases and J shed 7 bases, with 22 bases lying between them. CDR3 size: 16 residues. Looked up from germline, CDR1 is MNHEY and CDR2 is SMNVEV (reference sequence). The DNA for the CDR3 is TGTGCCAGCAGTTCTCCAGCCCATCTGGGGAGACGTGAAGCTTTCTTT. It yields the protein CASSSPAHLGRREAFF.

The gene calls are TRBV6-1 and TRBJ2-1; TRBD2 agrees at 10 bases. This CDR3 spans 15 amino acids. Germline V gene lookup returns CDR1 MNHNS and CDR2 SASEGT. The ends lost 6 bases at V and 2 bases at J; junction bases unmatched: 4. The CDR3 sequence: CASSWSGGAYNEQFF. In nucleotides, the CDR3 is TGTGCCAGCAGCTGGAGCGGGGGGGCCTACAATGAGCAGTTCTTC.

This clone has more than one count but fewer than ten. The CDR3 DNA sequence: TGCGCCAGCAGCTTTTCATCAGGGGCGCGGAACACTGAAGCTTTCTTT. Encoded protein: CASSFSSGARNTEAFF. The V and J genes are TRBV5-1 and TRBJ1-1; D is possibly TRBD1 (6 bases). The CDR3 spans 16 residues. The germline CDR1 and CDR2 sequences are SGHRS and YFSETQ. Trimming stripped 2 bases from V and 1 base from J, with 15 bases between.

The chain uses TRBV2 and TRBJ1-2, with D maybe TRBD1 (5 bases). This CDR3 region has 14 residues. Germline V gene data show CDR1 as SNHLY and CDR2 as FYNNEI. The V end was cut by 5 bases, the J end by 4 bases, with 14 bases between. As DNA, the CDR3 is TGTGCCAGCAGTCAGGTGTGGACAATCTATGGCTACACCTTC. Its translation is CASSQVWTIYGYTF.

A single count supports this clone. The chain employs TRBV7-5 and TRBJ2-6; the DNA was not compared with TRBD1, the D call given in the table. TRBV7-5 is recorded as a pseudogene. The CDR3 is made up of 17 amino acids. CDR3 loop: CARSRGQDLSGANVLTF. As DNA, the CDR3 is TGTGCCAGAAGCAGGGGGCAGGACCTCTCTGGGGCCAACGTCCTGACTTTC.

This clone came up a few times. An end of the junction differs from the germline gene, which may be a read error. The chain links TRBV3-1 (or the pseudogene TRBV3-2) to TRBJ1-4; 8 positions agree with TRBD1. The CDR3 has 16 amino acids. From germline, CDR1 is LGHDT and CDR2 YNNKEL (reference sequence). The CDR3 nucleotides are TGTGCCAGCAACCAACATCCCAGGGGGCTGGGTGAAAAACTGTTTTTT. The encoded protein is CASNQHPRGLGEKLFF.

The V and J genes are TRBV30 and TRBJ1-2; 7 bases align to TRBD1. There are 13 residues in the CDR3. Germline CDR1 GTSNPN, CDR2 SVGIG (reference sequence). V was clipped by 0 bases and J by 8 bases; unmatched bases: 6. The CDR3 DNA follows: TGTGCCTGGAGTGTCAAAGGGGGCGGCGGCTACACCTTC. Encoded protein: CAWSVKGGGGYTF.

This clone showed up just once. This chain connects TRBV12-5 to TRBJ2-4, with 9 positions matching TRBD1. The germline CDR1 and CDR2 sequences are LGHNT and FRNRAP. CDR3 size: 14 residues. The V gene end was trimmed by 6 bases and the J gene end by 5 bases; junction bases not matched to a gene: 5. The CDR3 protein is CASGPGQGENIQYF. The CDR3 DNA reads TGTGCTAGTGGCCCGGGACAGGGTGAAAACATTCAGTACTTC.

This sequence joins TRBV2 and TRBJ2-2, with D perhaps TRBD2 (7 bases). The V gene lost 3 bases and the J gene lost 5 bases, with 22 bases spanning the gap. The germline gives CDR1 SNHLY, CDR2 FYNNEI. The CDR3 runs 18 residues. The chain's CDR3 is CASSDSTTGRERTGELFF. The CDR3 DNA reads as TGTGCCAGCAGTGATTCGACAACAGGGAGGGAGAGGACCGGGGAGCTGTTTTTT.

The chain joins TRBV6-1 to TRBJ1-1, with D unclear. The germline V gene encodes CDR1 MNHNS and CDR2 SASEGT. CDR3 length: 16 amino acids. Trimming took 2 bases from V and 0 from J, leaving 13 bases between them. The CDR3 nucleotides read TGTGCCAGCAGTGAATTTGGTGGCTCGATGAACACTGAAGCTTTCTTT. Residues: CASSEFGGSMNTEAFF.

The rearrangement uses TRBV7-3 and TRBJ2-1; the D gene is possibly TRBD2 (6 bases). Germline V gives CDR1 SGHTA, CDR2 FQGTGA. The CDR3 is made up of 14 amino acids. Trimming removed 3 bases at V and 4 bases at J, with 10 bases between. The CDR3 DNA reads TGTGCCAGCAGCTTCGGGACTGGGTACAATGAGCAGTTCTTC. Translation gives CASSFGTGYNEQFF.

The chain combines TRBV19 with TRBJ2-7, with 8 bases that match TRBD2. This CDR3 is built from 17 residues. Trimming at V came to 2 bases and at J to 6 bases, leaving 15 bases not matched to a gene. The V gene's germline CDR1 is LNHDA and CDR2 SQIVND (reference sequence). The CDR3 DNA sequence: TGTGCCAGTAGTATATTTATGAGCGGGGGTGTTACGGGCGAGCAGTACTTC. It codes for CASSIFMSGGVTGEQYF.

The chain carries TRBV24-1 and TRBJ2-2, with D tentatively TRBD2 (6 bases). This CDR3 has 16 residues. The V gene lost 4 bases and the J gene lost 6 bases, with 17 bases spanning the gap. Germline V lookup: CDR1 KGHDR, CDR2 SFDVKD. The CDR3 DNA reads as TGTGCCACCAGTGACCCTGGGATAGCGGTCTCCGGGGAGCTGTTTTTT. This gives the protein CATSDPGIAVSGELFF.

The J gene is TRBJ1-2, the V gene TRBV5-5; 8 bases agree with TRBD1. V lost 1 base and J lost 4; bases outside the gene matches: 6. The CDR3 length is 15 residues. Looked up from germline, CDR1 is SGHKS and CDR2 is YYEKEE (reference sequence). CDR3 sequence reads: CASSLRTQGVYGYTF. CDR3 DNA sequence: TGTGCCAGCAGCTTGAGGACACAGGGGGTCTATGGCTACACCTTC.